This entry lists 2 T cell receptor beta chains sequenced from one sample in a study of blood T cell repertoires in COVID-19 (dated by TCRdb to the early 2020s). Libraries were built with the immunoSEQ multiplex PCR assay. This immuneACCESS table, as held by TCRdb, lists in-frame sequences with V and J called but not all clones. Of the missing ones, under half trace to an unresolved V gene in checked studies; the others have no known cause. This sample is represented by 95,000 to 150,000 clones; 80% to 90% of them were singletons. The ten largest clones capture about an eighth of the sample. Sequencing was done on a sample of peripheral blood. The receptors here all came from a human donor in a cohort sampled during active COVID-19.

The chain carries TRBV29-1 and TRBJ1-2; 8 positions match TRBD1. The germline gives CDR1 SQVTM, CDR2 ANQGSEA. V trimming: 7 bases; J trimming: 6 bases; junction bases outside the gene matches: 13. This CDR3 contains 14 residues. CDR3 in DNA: TGCAGCGCCCAGGGGGCAGGGGGCGTCAATGGCTACACCTTC. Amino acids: CSAQGAGGVNGYTF.

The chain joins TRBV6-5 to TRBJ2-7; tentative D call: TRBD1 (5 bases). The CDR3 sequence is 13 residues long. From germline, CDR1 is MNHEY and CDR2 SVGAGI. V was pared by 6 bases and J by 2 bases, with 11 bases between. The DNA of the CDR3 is TGTGCCAGCAGCCTACAGGTAACCTACGAGCAGTACTTC. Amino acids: CASSLQVTYEQYF.